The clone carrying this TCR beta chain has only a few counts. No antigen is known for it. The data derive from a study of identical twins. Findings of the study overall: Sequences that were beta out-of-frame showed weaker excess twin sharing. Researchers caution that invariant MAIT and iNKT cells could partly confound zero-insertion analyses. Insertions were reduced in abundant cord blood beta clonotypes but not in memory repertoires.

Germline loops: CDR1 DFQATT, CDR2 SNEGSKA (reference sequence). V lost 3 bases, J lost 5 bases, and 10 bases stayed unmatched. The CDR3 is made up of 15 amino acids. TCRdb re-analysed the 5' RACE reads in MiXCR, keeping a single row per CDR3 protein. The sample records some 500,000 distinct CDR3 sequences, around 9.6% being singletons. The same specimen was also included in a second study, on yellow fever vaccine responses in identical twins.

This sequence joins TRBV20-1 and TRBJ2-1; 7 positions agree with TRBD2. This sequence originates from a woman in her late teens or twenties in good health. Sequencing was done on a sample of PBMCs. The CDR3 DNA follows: TGCAGTGCTAGCAAACTAGCGCAATATGACAATGAGCAGTTCTTC. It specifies CSASKLAQYDNEQFF.